This T cell receptor (beta chain) was captured in a study of T cell repertoires in cytomegalovirus infection. About the study: Signatures in public TCR beta sequences pointed to both CMV infection and matching HLA type. Study-wide findings and caveats: Clonotype analysis showed dominance of the ex vivo response by HLA-C-restricted CMV-specific TCR beta clonotypes.

The V gene's germline CDR1 is SEHNR and CDR2 FQNEAQ (reference sequence). This CDR3 comprises 13 residues. Trimming stripped 5 bases from V and 2 bases from J, with 9 bases between. This clonotype was seen repeatedly, ten times or more. The antigen is undetermined. TCRdb re-derived calls from the reads in MiXCR, one entry per CDR3 protein. In the table there are 150,000 to 200,000 distinct CDR3 sequences, roughly an eighth of which are singletons. This receptor was obtained from a human donor in good health (CMV status not recorded). Some clones in this sample may be carry-over from other donors' samples. The chain joins TRBV7-9 to TRBJ1-2, with D possibly TRBD1 on 5 matching bases. The sample comprised PBMCs. The DNA of the CDR3 is TGTGCCAGCAGCCAGGACACCAACTATGGCTACACCTTC. Translation: CASSQDTNYGYTF.